The 29 T cell receptor beta chains below come from one sample, sequenced in a study of beta chain features in type 1 diabetes. Reverse transcribing all isolated RNA meant expressed TCRB transcripts were sequenced. TCRdb's table, derived via immunoSEQ multiplex PCR, lists solely in-frame clones and lacks some. The sample has 120,000 to 150,000 clones; about 10% are singletons. The material sequenced was naive CD4+ T cells from blood. Source of these receptors: a man younger than 35 in good health.

This clone occurred a few times. This chain joins TRBV11-2 and TRBJ2-1; 14 bases map to TRBD2. The CDR3 consists of 16 residues. Germline V lookup: CDR1 SGHAT, CDR2 FQNNGV. Unmatched junction bases numbered 6, after V lost 5 bases and J lost 6 bases. The CDR3 DNA sequence: TGTGCCAGCAGCCCTACGACTAGCGGGGGGGGCAATGAGCAGTTCTTC. Amino acid sequence: CASSPTTSGGGNEQFF.

The V gene is TRBV10-3, the J gene TRBJ2-7, with TRBD2 as a possible D gene (6 bases). The CDR3 extends over 15 amino acids. The ends were cut back, 5 bases at V and 5 bases at J, with 19 bases in the middle. Per the germline V gene, CDR1 is ENHRY and CDR2 is SYGVKD. CDR3 DNA sequence: TGTGCCATCAGTTCCGGATTGACTAGTAACCACGAGCAGTACTTC. Its translation is CAISSGLTSNHEQYF.

This clone was found a few times. The chain uses TRBV4-3 and TRBJ1-2; D gene ambiguous. Trimming removed 0 bases from V and 5 bases from J, with 13 bases in between. The CDR3 has 15 residues. Germline V CDR1 and CDR2: LGHNA, YSLEER. In DNA, the CDR3 is TGCGCCAGCAGCCAAGAAGCGGCGGAAGATTATGGCTACACCTTC. Its protein product is CASSQEAAEDYGYTF.

The chain uses TRBV28 and TRBJ2-7; tentatively, D is TRBD1 (6 bases). This CDR3 region has 14 residues. The V and J ends lost 5 bases and 2 bases respectively, with 13 bases between them. The germline V gene has CDR1 MDHEN and CDR2 SYDVKM. The CDR3 DNA sequence: TGTGCCAGCAGTACGGGACATCTAACCTACGAGCAGTACTTC. Its translation: CASSTGHLTYEQYF.

V and J are TRBV7-2 and TRBJ2-7, with 9 bases fitting TRBD1. The CDR3 is 16 amino acids. CDR1 is SGHTA and CDR2 is FQGNSA in the germline V gene. V shed 5 bases, J shed 2 bases, and the junction held 10 bases outside the gene matches. The CDR3 spells CASSPDRDRVTYEQYF. CDR3 nucleotide sequence: TGTGCCAGCAGCCCAGACCGGGACAGGGTCACCTACGAGCAGTACTTC.

This clone was detected a few times. V usage is TRBV30 and J usage is TRBJ2-3; 8 nucleotides match TRBD2. V gave up 3 bases and J gave up 3 bases; unmatched junction bases: 5. There are 14 residues in the CDR3. CDR1 and CDR2 (germline): GTSNPN, SVGIG (reference sequence). CDR3 region: CAWSRGGGTDTQYF. Written as DNA, the CDR3 is TGTGCCTGGAGCCGGGGGGGCGGGACAGATACGCAGTATTTT.

This clone was detected only a few times. J is TRBJ1-6 and V is TRBV10-3; 7 bases are shared with TRBD1. The CDR3 is made up of 15 amino acids. The germline gives CDR1 ENHRY, CDR2 SYGVKD. Losses at the gene ends were 7 bases for V and 3 bases for J; bases not matched to a gene: 6. CDR3 sequence: CAIKGADIYNSPLHF. The CDR3 region has the DNA TGTGCCATCAAGGGGGCAGATATCTATAATTCACCCCTCCACTTT.

The rearrangement links TRBV18 to TRBJ1-4; 7 bases are shared with TRBD1. From germline, CDR1 is KGHSH and CDR2 LQKENI. The length of the CDR3 is 17 residues. V was clipped by 3 bases and J by 6 bases; unmatched bases: 13. The CDR3 DNA reads as TGTGCCAGCTCACCCCAAACCCGACAGGGTAAAGATGAAAAACTGTTTTTT. Translated, it gives CASSPQTRQGKDEKLFF.

This clone has at least ten counts. The V call is TRBV18, the J call TRBJ2-5, with 8 bases that match TRBD2. The J segment lost 1 base and the V segment lost 6 bases, leaving 7 bases of the junction unmatched. Germline V lookup: CDR1 KGHSH, CDR2 LQKENI. The CDR3 extends over 15 amino acids. The CDR3 here is CASSPTSEVQETQYF. Here the CDR3 DNA reads TGTGCCAGCTCGCCGACTAGCGAAGTCCAAGAGACCCAGTACTTC.

The chain recombines TRBV27 with TRBJ2-1; 7 bases fit TRBD1. Looked up from germline, CDR1 is MNHEY and CDR2 is SMNVEV (reference sequence). Trimming took 3 bases from V and 1 from J; bases not matched to a gene: 6. This CDR3 contains 16 residues. DNA for the CDR3: TGTGCCAGCAGTTTTGAAGGGGGCCCATCCTACAATGAGCAGTTCTTC. Its protein is CASSFEGGPSYNEQFF.

This clone has more than one count but fewer than ten. The chain employs TRBV18 and TRBJ2-1; 10 bases agree with TRBD2. Germline V lookup: CDR1 KGHSH, CDR2 LQKENI. Trimming took 3 bases from V and 3 from J; bases not matched to a gene: 5. The CDR3 sequence is 16 residues long. The CDR3 DNA reads TGTGCCAGCTCACCCTTAGCGGGGGGAGACTACAATGAGCAGTTCTTC. This encodes CASSPLAGGDYNEQFF.

This clone was picked up a small number of times. The chain has TRBV7-2 and TRBJ2-1; 16 positions match TRBD2. The V gene's germline CDR1 is SGHTA and CDR2 FQGNSA. The CDR3 runs to 19 residues. Unmatched junction bases numbered 5, after V lost 1 base and J lost 2 bases. The CDR3 DNA reads as TGTGCCAGCAGCTTAGTGGGACTAGCGGGGGGGCTGGCCTACAATGAGCAGTTCTTC. It yields the protein CASSLVGLAGGLAYNEQFF.

This clone occurred many times. CDR3 protein: CASSPRQGGNTDTQYF. DNA for the CDR3: TGTGCCAGCAGCCCGAGACAGGGGGGGAACACAGATACGCAGTATTTT. The chain recombines TRBV4-2 with TRBJ2-3; 9 nucleotides agree with TRBD1. Germline V gives CDR1 LGHNA, CDR2 YNFKEQ. The CDR3 runs 16 residues. V shed 4 bases and J 2 bases; nucleotides not matched to a gene: 7.

This clone was recorded at least ten times. The J gene is TRBJ1-6, the V gene TRBV7-9; possibly TRBD1 for D (6 bases). V was shortened by 4 bases and J by 10 bases, with 11 bases between the two germline ends. CDR1 is SEHNR and CDR2 is FQNEAQ in the germline V gene (reference sequence). This CDR3 is 13 amino acids long. For the CDR3, the DNA is TGTGCCAGCAGCTCGAGACAGGCCTCACCCCTCCACTTT. This sequence encodes CASSSRQASPLHF.

The chain has TRBV19 and TRBJ1-1; D is unclear. Between the trimmed V and J ends, which lost 3 bases and 3 bases, there was a span of 14 bases. CDR3 length equals 15 residues. Per germline, CDR1 LNHDA and CDR2 SQIVND (reference sequence). The CDR3 sequence: CASSIAPTAYTEAFF. The CDR3 DNA sequence: TGTGCCAGTAGTATCGCGCCCACTGCTTACACTGAAGCTTTCTTT. The whole variable domain, remainder taken from reference TRBV19 and TRBJ1-1, is DGGITQSPKYLFRKEGQNVTLSCEQNLNHDAMYWYRQDPGQGLRLIYYSQIVNDFQKGDIAEGYSVSREKKESFPLTVTSAQKNPTAFYLCASSIAPTAYTEAFFGQGTRLTVV.

This clone was found many times. The chain joins TRBV30 to TRBJ1-2; D may be TRBD1 (5 bases). Germline lookup yields CDR1 GTSNPN and CDR2 SVGIG (reference sequence). The CDR3 extends over 12 amino acids. V gave up 1 base and J gave up 4 bases, with 7 bases separating them. The CDR3 DNA reads TGTGCCTGGAGTGAGGGGCTCTATGGCTACACCTTC. Amino acid sequence: CAWSEGLYGYTF.

The J gene is TRBJ1-2, the V gene TRBV28; no clear D. V shed 3 bases and J shed 5 bases, with 7 bases lying between them. Germline V CDR1 and CDR2: MDHEN, SYDVKM. There are 12 residues in the CDR3. CDR3 in DNA: TGTGCCAGCAGTTTCCGGAGGTATGGCTACACCTTC. It codes for CASSFRRYGYTF.

This rearrangement joins TRBV19 to TRBJ1-5; D gene ambiguous. The CDR3 is made up of 14 amino acids. Per the germline V gene, CDR1 is LNHDA and CDR2 is SQIVND (reference sequence). V lost 5 bases, J lost 2 bases, and 10 bases lay in between. CDR3 DNA sequence: TGTGCCAGTAGTCCGGTCACCGGCAATCAGCCCCAGCATTTT. Residues: CASSPVTGNQPQHF.

This clone was detected a few times. The chain carries TRBV5-1 and TRBJ1-2, with TRBD1 as a possible D gene (5 bases). The germline CDR1 and CDR2 sequences are SGHRS and YFSETQ. The CDR3 runs to 14 residues. Trimming shortened V by 4 bases and J by 6 bases, and 16 bases separated the two germline ends. The CDR3 coding sequence is TGCGCCAGCAGCCCCCTCGAAGGGGTCGATGGCTACACCTTC. As protein: CASSPLEGVDGYTF.

This clone was seen more than once but under ten times. The J gene is TRBJ1-1, the V gene TRBV4-1, with unresolved D. The V gene lost 3 bases and the J gene lost 3 bases, with 17 bases spanning the gap. CDR1 is MGHRA, CDR2 YSYEKL, per germline. The CDR3 covers 16 residues. The CDR3 nucleotides are TGCGCCAGCAGCCATAGTGGAGGTGGGAGAGACACTGAAGCTTTCTTT. Its translation is CASSHSGGGRDTEAFF.

The V and J genes are TRBV19 and TRBJ2-2, with a possible D match to TRBD2 (6 bases). Germline V gene data show CDR1 as LNHDA and CDR2 as SQIVND (reference sequence). The V and J ends lost 3 bases and 1 base respectively, with 9 bases between them. The CDR3 spans 15 residues. The CDR3 DNA sequence: TGTGCCAGTAGTATCGGGGGAAGGAACACCGGGGAGCTGTTTTTT. It specifies CASSIGGRNTGELFF.

The chain couples TRBV5-1 to TRBJ1-1; 7 bases line up with TRBD1. The V and J ends lost 1 base and 1 base, in that order; junction bases with no gene match: 4. Germline CDR1 and CDR2: SGHRS and YFSETQ. The CDR3 runs to 15 residues. The CDR3: CASSLTGVKNTEAFF. The CDR3, as DNA: TGCGCCAGCAGCTTGACAGGGGTAAAGAACACTGAAGCTTTCTTT.

In this sample, this clone turned up a few times. The V gene is TRBV4-1, the J gene TRBJ2-1, with TRBD2 matching 11 bases. Germline V gives CDR1 MGHRA, CDR2 YSYEKL. This CDR3 is built from 15 residues. Unmatched junction bases numbered 6, after V lost 5 bases and J lost 6 bases. Here the CDR3 DNA reads TGCGCCAGCAGCTTAACTAGCGGGGGAATCAATGAGCAGTTCTTC. Residues: CASSLTSGGINEQFF.

This clone has more than one count but fewer than ten. This chain joins TRBV25-1 and TRBJ1-4, with D hard to call. The CDR3 runs to 14 residues. Looked up from germline, CDR1 is MGHDK and CDR2 is SYGVNS. The V and J ends lost 3 bases and 4 bases respectively, with 9 bases between them. CDR3 in DNA: TGTGCCAGCAGTGAGAGTCAGGTTAATGAAAAACTGTTTTTT. It codes for CASSESQVNEKLFF.

Only a few counts were recorded for this clone. The chain links TRBV5-6 to TRBJ1-2, with TRBD1 matching over 7 bases. V lost 6 bases to trimming and J lost 5 bases; unmatched junction nucleotides: 7. Germline CDR1 reads SGHDT; CDR2 reads YYEEEE. The CDR3 length is 13 residues. The CDR3 DNA sequence: TGTGCCAGCACCAAAGGGACAGCATATGGCTACACCTTC. Residues: CASTKGTAYGYTF.

The V gene is TRBV29-1, the J gene TRBJ2-2; D remains unclear. CDR3 length equals 12 residues. Trimming pared 4 bases from V and 3 bases from J, leaving 6 bases between. Germline V gives CDR1 SQVTM, CDR2 ANQGSEA. The DNA for the CDR3 is TGCAGCGTTGGTATTCACACCGGGGAGCTGTTTTTT. It translates to CSVGIHTGELFF.

This clone was seen a single time. The chain joins TRBV7-8 to TRBJ2-2, with D perhaps TRBD1 (6 bases). Trimming removed 7 bases from V and 5 bases from J, with 20 bases in between. Germline V gene sequence: CDR1 SGHVS, CDR2 FQNEAQ. This CDR3 is 16 amino acids long. The CDR3 nucleotides are TGTGCCAGCACCTCCCGGGACATCTCCCTTACCGGGGAGCTGTTTTTT. Protein: CASTSRDISLTGELFF.

This clone has only a few counts. CDR3: CASSPTGDRNYGYTF. CDR3 nucleotides: TGTGCCAGCTCACCAACAGGGGACAGAAACTATGGCTACACCTTC. V and J are TRBV18 and TRBJ1-2; TRBD1 matches 7 bases. CDR1 and CDR2 from the germline V gene are KGHSH and LQKENI. The V and J ends lost 2 bases and 2 bases, in that order; junction bases with no gene match: 5. This CDR3 has 15 amino acids.

This clone appeared many times. The chain combines TRBV4-3 with TRBJ2-3; 8 bases agree with TRBD2. Trimming cost V 3 bases and J 3 bases; bases outside gene matches: 5. Germline CDR1 LGHNA, CDR2 YSLEER. This CDR3 region has 15 residues. CDR3 loop: CASSQLLADTDTQYF. The CDR3 DNA reads TGCGCCAGCAGCCAGTTACTAGCGGATACAGATACGCAGTATTTT.